These T cell receptor beta chains were read from a single sample in a study of T cell repertoires in cytomegalovirus infection. In TCRdb, the reads were re-called with MiXCR into one record per CDR3 protein. The sample shows hundreds of thousands of distinct CDR3 sequences, about 11% of them seen only once. Source material: PBMCs. Receptors were obtained from a human donor in good health (CMV status not recorded). Some clones in this sample may be carry-over from other donors' samples. The CDR3 runs from the conserved cysteine through the conserved F or W. Fields, in order: J gene, D gene, clone size, CDR3 length, V gene, CDR3 protein, CDR3 DNA. A D gene is named only where the DNA matches it firmly. Clone sizes are given selectively: once, few, many, or a class where the clone is expanded.

>TRBJ2-1|TRBD1|NA|15|TRBV20-1
CSAPGGQGDYNEQFF
TGCAGTGCTCCCGGGGGACAGGGCGACTACAATGAGCAGTTCTTC
>TRBJ1-4|NA|many|14|TRBV6-5
CASRAGSTNEKLFF
TGTGCCAGCAGAGCAGGGTCAACTAATGAAAAACTGTTTTTT
>TRBJ1-1|NA|few|12|TRBV5-5
CASSPRTFEAFF
TGTGCCAGCAGCCCACGGACCTTTGAAGCTTTCTTT
>TRBJ2-1|TRBD2|many|20|TRBV24-1
CATSDSPGTSGSAASNEQFF
TGTGCCACCAGTGACTCCCCCGGGACTAGCGGGAGTGCGGCCAGTAATGAGCAGTTCTTC
>TRBJ2-7|NA|many|15|TRBV20-1
CSASGASRSSYEQYF
TGCAGTGCTTCGGGGGCCAGCAGGAGCTCCTACGAGCAGTACTTC
>TRBJ1-2|NA|NA|14|TRBV20-1
CSARGFGQNYGYTF
TGCAGTGCTAGAGGGTTCGGACAGAACTATGGCTACACCTTC
>TRBJ2-3|NA|many|13|TRBV7-2
CASTRLSGDTQYF
TGTGCCAGCACCAGACTGAGCGGAGATACGCAGTATTTT
>TRBJ2-2|NA|many|15|TRBV20-1
CSALQGSSGAGELFF
TGCAGTGCTCTCCAGGGGAGTTCAGGCGCCGGGGAGCTGTTTTTT
>TRBJ2-2|TRBD1|NA|14|TRBV3-1
CASRMTGASGELFF
TGTGCCAGCAGGATGACAGGGGCGTCCGGGGAGCTGTTTTTT
>TRBJ2-7|TRBD2|NA|15|TRBV28
CASSPHGGGPYEQYF
TGTGCCAGCAGTCCCCATGGGGGAGGGCCCTACGAGCAGTACTTC
>TRBJ2-7|NA|NA|12|TRBV19
CASSRDTHEQYF
TGTGCCAGTAGCCGGGACACCCACGAGCAGTACTTC
>TRBJ2-3|NA|many|13|TRBV7-3
CASSLGATDTQYF
TGTGCCAGCAGCTTAGGGGCCACAGATACGCAGTATTTT
>TRBJ2-3|TRBD1|few|18|TRBV27
CASSLSGGTGRRTYTQYF
TGTGCCAGCAGTTTATCAGGGGGGACAGGGCGCCGGACTTATACGCAGTATTTT
>TRBJ2-1|TRBD2|many|15|TRBV7-3
CASSLDLAGENEQFF
TGTGCCAGCAGCTTAGATCTAGCGGGGGAAAATGAGCAGTTCTTC
>TRBJ1-1|TRBD1|NA|17|TRBV29-1
CSVEGRDRGRRGTEAFF
TGCAGCGTTGAAGGCCGGGACAGGGGGCGAAGAGGCACTGAAGCTTTCTTT
>TRBJ2-2|NA|many|14|TRBV7-8
CASSLAQNTGELFF
TGTGCCAGCAGCTTAGCACAGAACACCGGGGAGCTGTTTTTT
>TRBJ2-3|NA|many|15|TRBV28
CASSSQGGWTDTQYF
TGTGCCAGCAGTTCACAGGGTGGATGGACAGATACGCAGTATTTT
>TRBJ1-5|NA|many|15|TRBV7-8
CASSRGPGNNQPQHF
TGTGCCAGCAGCCGGGGCCCAGGGAACAATCAGCCCCAGCATTTT
>TRBJ2-1|TRBD2|NA|15|TRBV20-1
CSAPVGTSNYNEQFF
TGCAGTGCTCCGGTAGGGACTAGTAACTACAATGAGCAGTTCTTC
>TRBJ2-5|NA|NA|14|TRBV2
CASSEGRGKETQYF
TGTGCCAGCAGTGAAGGGAGAGGGAAAGAGACCCAGTACTTC
>TRBJ2-7|TRBD1|NA|15|TRBV3-1
CASSPQGALMDEQYF
TGTGCCAGCAGCCCACAGGGGGCGTTGATGGACGAGCAGTACTTC
>TRBJ2-3|NA|many|16|TRBV19
CASSIRRGTSTDTQYF
TGTGCCAGTAGTATTCGGAGGGGGACTAGCACAGATACGCAGTATTTT
>TRBJ1-6|NA|NA|16|TRBV28
CASRAPGRKNNSPLHF
TGTGCCAGCAGAGCGCCGGGACGGAAGAATAATTCACCCCTCCACTTT
>TRBJ2-7|NA|few|13|TRBV18
CASSLRELGEQYF
TGTGCCAGCTCACTCCGGGAGCTGGGGGAGCAGTACTTC
>TRBJ2-7|NA|few|12|TRBV29-1
CSVEGLAHEQYF
TGCAGCGTTGAAGGGTTGGCCCACGAGCAGTACTTC
>TRBJ2-5|NA|few|14|TRBV2
CASKERNSQETQYF
TGTGCCAGCAAGGAGCGAAACAGCCAAGAGACCCAGTACTTC
>TRBJ2-3|NA|NA|15|TRBV20-1
CSASPFAGPIDTQYF
TGCAGTGCTAGCCCCTTCGCGGGGCCCATAGATACGCAGTATTTT
>TRBJ2-1|NA|many|14|TRBV20-1
CSARWWRVYNEQFF
TGCAGTGCTAGATGGTGGAGGGTCTACAATGAGCAGTTCTTC
>TRBJ2-5|TRBD1|many|14|TRBV24-1
CATSPPDREETQYF
TGTGCCACCAGTCCCCCGGACAGGGAAGAGACCCAGTACTTC
>TRBJ2-2|NA|many|13|TRBV5-1
CASSREEAGELFF
TGCGCCAGCAGTCGTGAAGAGGCCGGGGAGCTGTTTTTT
>TRBJ1-6|NA|many|14|TRBV7-2
CAAGATRVNSPLHF
TGTGCCGCAGGGGCCACCCGGGTCAATTCACCCCTCCACTTT
>TRBJ2-7|TRBD2|many|15|TRBV5-1
CASKWTSGDSYEQYF
TGCGCCAGCAAATGGACTAGCGGGGATTCCTACGAGCAGTACTTC
>TRBJ2-1|TRBD2|many|15|TRBV7-3
CASSTTSGGDNEQFF
TGTGCCAGCAGCACGACTAGCGGGGGGGATAATGAGCAGTTCTTC
>TRBJ2-7|NA|NA|14|TRBV7-3
CASSKGPFTYEQYF
TGTGCCAGCAGCAAAGGACCGTTTACCTACGAGCAGTACTTC
>TRBJ1-1|TRBD1|many|13|TRBV29-1
CSVDRGRDPEAFF
TGCAGCGTTGACAGGGGGCGCGACCCTGAAGCTTTCTTT
>TRBJ2-1|TRBD2|NA|15|TRBV20-1
CSARDGLAAYNEQFF
TGCAGTGCTAGGGATGGTCTAGCGGCCTACAATGAGCAGTTCTTC
>TRBJ2-3|NA|many|16|TRBV27
CASSPPGIGGTDTQYF
TGTGCCAGCAGTCCCCCCGGGATTGGGGGCACAGATACGCAGTATTTT
>TRBJ2-7|NA|many|13|TRBV13
CASSLYGGYEQYF
TGTGCCAGCAGCCTATACGGGGGTTACGAGCAGTACTTC
>TRBJ1-4|NA|NA|13|TRBV5-6
CASSLPTVEKLFF
TGTGCCAGCAGCTTACCAACAGTTGAAAAACTGTTTTTT
>TRBJ2-3|TRBD2|many|17|TRBV28
CASSSPGTSGFTDTQYF
TGTGCCAGCAGCTCCCCCGGGACTAGCGGATTCACAGATACGCAGTATTTT
>TRBJ2-7|TRBD2|many|14|TRBV7-8
CATRLREGSWEQYF
TGTGCCACCAGGTTGCGGGAGGGCTCCTGGGAGCAGTACTTC
>TRBJ2-7|NA|many|16|TRBV7-6
CASSLEGEPHSYEQYF
TGTGCCAGCAGCTTAGAAGGGGAACCGCACTCCTACGAGCAGTACTTC